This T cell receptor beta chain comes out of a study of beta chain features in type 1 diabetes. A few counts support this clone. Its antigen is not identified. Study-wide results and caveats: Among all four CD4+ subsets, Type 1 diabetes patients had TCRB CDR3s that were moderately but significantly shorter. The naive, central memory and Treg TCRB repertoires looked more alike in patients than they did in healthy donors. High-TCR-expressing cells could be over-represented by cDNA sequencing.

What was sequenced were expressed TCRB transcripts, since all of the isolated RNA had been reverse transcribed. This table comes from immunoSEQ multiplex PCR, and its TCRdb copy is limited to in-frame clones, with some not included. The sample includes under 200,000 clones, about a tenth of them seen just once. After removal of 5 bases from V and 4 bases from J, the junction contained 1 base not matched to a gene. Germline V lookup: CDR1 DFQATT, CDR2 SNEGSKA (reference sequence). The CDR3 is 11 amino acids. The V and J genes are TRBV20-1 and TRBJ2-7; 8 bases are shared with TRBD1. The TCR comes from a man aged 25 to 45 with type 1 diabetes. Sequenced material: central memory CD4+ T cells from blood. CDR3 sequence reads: CSADRGYEQYF. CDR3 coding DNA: TGCAGTGCTGACAGGGGTTACGAGCAGTACTTC.